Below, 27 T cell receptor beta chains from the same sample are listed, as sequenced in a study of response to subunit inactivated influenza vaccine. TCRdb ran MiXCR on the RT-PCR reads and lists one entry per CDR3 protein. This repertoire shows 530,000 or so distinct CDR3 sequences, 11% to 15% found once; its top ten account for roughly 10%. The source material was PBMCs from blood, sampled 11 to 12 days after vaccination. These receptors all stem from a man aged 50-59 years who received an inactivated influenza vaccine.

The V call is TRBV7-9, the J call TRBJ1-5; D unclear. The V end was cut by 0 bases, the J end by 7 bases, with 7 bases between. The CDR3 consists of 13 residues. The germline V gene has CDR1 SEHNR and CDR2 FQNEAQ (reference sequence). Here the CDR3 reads CASSLAEWQPQHF. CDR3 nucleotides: TGTGCCAGCAGCTTAGCCGAGTGGCAGCCCCAGCATTTT.

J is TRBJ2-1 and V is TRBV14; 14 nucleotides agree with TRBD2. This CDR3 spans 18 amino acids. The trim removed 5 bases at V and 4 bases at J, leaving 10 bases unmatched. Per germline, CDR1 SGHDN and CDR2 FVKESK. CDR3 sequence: CASSSSTSGGARYNEQFF. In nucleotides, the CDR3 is TGTGCCAGCAGCTCTTCGACTAGCGGGGGGGCCCGTTACAATGAGCAGTTCTTC.

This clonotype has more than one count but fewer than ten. As DNA, the CDR3 is TGTGCCACCAGTGATACCCTAAATGAGCAGTTCTTC. Amino acid sequence: CATSDTLNEQFF. The chain links TRBV24-1 to TRBJ2-1; D gene unclear. The CDR3 has 12 residues. Germline values: CDR1 KGHDR, CDR2 SFDVKD. V dropped 3 bases and J dropped 7 bases, with 6 bases sitting between them.

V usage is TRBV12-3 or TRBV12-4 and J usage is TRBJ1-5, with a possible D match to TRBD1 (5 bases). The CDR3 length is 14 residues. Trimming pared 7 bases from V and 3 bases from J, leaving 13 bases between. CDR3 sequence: CASTPGGYNQPQHF. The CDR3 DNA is TGTGCCAGCACCCCTGGGGGATACAATCAGCCCCAGCATTTT.

CDR3 DNA: TGTGCCACCAGTTCCGGACGGAATGTCGGCTACACCTTC. Its translation is CATSSGRNVGYTF. V is TRBV15 and J is TRBJ1-2, with D unclear. The CDR3 is 13 amino acids. In germline, CDR1 is LNHNV, CDR2 YYDKDF (reference sequence). V was shortened by 6 bases and J by 8 bases, with 16 bases between the two germline ends.

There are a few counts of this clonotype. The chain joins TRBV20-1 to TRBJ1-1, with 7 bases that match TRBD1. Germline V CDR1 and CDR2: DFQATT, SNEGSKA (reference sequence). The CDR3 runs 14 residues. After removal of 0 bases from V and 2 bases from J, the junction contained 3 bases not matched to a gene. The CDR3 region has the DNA TGCAGTGCTAGAGATATAGGGGGCAACACTGAAGCTTTCTTT. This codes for CSARDIGGNTEAFF.

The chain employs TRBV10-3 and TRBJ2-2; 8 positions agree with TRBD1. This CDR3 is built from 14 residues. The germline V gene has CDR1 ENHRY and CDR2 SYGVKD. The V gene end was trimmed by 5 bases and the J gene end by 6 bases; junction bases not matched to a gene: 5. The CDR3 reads CAISTAGGPGELFF. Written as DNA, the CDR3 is TGTGCCATCAGTACAGCAGGGGGCCCCGGGGAGCTGTTTTTT.

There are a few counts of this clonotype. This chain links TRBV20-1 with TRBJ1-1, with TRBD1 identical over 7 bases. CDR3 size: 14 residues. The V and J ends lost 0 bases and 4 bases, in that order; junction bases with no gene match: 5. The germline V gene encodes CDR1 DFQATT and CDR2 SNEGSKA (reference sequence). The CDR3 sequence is CSARDFDRATEAFF. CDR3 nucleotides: TGCAGTGCTAGAGATTTCGACAGGGCCACTGAAGCTTTCTTT.

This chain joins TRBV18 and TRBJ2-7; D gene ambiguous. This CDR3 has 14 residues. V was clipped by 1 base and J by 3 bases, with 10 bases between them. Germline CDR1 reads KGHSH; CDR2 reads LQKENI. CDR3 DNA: TGTGCCAGCTCACCACAGGCCCGTGTCTACGAGCAGTACTTC. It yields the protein CASSPQARVYEQYF.

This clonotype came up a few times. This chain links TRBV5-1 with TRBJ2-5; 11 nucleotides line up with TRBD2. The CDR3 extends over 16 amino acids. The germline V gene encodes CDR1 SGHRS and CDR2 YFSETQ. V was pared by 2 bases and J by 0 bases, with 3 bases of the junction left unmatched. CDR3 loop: CASSFGTSGYQETQYF. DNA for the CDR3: TGCGCCAGCAGCTTCGGGACTAGCGGATACCAAGAGACCCAGTACTTC. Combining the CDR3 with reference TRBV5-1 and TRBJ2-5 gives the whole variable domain KAGVTQTPRYLIKTRGQQVTLSCSPISGHRSVSWYQQTPGQGLQFLFEYFSETQRNKGNFPGRFSGRQFSNSRSEMNVSTLELGDSALYLCASSFGTSGYQETQYFGPGTRLLVL.

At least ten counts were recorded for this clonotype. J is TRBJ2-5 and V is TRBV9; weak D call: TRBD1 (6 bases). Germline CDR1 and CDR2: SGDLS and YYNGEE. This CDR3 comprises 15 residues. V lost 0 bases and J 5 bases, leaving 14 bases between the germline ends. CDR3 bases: TGTGCCAGCAGCGTAGAGGGACAAATAAGGGAGACCCAGTACTTC. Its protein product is CASSVEGQIRETQYF.

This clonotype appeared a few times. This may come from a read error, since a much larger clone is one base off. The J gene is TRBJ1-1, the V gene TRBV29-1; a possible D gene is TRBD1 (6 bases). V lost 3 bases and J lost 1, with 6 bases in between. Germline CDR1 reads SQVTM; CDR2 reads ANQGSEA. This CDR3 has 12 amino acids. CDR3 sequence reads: CSVDRGNTEAFF. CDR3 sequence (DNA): TGCAGCGTTGACAGGGGGAACACTGAAGCTTTCTTT.

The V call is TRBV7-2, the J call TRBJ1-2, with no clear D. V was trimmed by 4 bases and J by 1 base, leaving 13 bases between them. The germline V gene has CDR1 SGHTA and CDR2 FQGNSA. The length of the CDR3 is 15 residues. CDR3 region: CASSSDNLHNYGYTF. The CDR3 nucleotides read TGTGCCAGCAGCTCAGACAATTTACATAACTATGGCTACACCTTC.

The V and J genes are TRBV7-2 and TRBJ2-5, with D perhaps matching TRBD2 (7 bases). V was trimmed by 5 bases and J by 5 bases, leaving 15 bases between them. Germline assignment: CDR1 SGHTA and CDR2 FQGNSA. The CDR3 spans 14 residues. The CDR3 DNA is TGTGCCAGCAGCCACGGGGGGCCTCCGGAGACCCAGTACTTC. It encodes CASSHGGPPETQYF. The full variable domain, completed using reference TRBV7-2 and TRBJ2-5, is GAGVSQSPSNKVTEKGKDVELRCDPISGHTALYWYRQSLGQGLEFLIYFQGNSAPDKSGLPSDRFSAERTGGSVSTLTIQRTQQEDSAVYLCASSHGGPPETQYFGPGTRLLVL.

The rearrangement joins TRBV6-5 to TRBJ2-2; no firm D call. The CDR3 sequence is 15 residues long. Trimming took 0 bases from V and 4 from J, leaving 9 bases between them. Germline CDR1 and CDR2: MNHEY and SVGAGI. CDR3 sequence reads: CASSYSPAFTGELFF. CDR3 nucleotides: TGTGCCAGCAGTTACTCCCCCGCTTTCACCGGGGAGCTGTTTTTT.

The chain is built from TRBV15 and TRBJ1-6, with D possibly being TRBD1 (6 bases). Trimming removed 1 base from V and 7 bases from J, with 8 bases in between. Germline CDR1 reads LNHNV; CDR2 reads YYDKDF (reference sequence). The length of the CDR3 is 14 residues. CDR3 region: CATSRGQENSPLHF. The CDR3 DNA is TGTGCCACCAGCAGAGGACAGGAGAATTCACCCCTCCACTTT.

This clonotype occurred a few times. The CDR3 coding sequence is TGTGCCAGCAGTACCTGGGGACTACTTTACGAGCAGTACTTC. Translation gives CASSTWGLLYEQYF. The V gene is TRBV6-1, the J gene TRBJ2-7; 7 positions agree with TRBD2. V was clipped by 5 bases and J by 4 bases; unmatched bases: 8. The CDR3 is 14 amino acids. Per the germline V gene, CDR1 is MNHNS and CDR2 is SASEGT.

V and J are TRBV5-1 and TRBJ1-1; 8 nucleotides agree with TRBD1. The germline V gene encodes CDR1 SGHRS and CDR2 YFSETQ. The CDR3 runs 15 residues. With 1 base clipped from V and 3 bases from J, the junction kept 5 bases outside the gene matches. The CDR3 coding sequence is TGCGCCAGCAGCTTGTCCGCGACAGGGGACACTGAAGCTTTCTTT. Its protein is CASSLSATGDTEAFF.

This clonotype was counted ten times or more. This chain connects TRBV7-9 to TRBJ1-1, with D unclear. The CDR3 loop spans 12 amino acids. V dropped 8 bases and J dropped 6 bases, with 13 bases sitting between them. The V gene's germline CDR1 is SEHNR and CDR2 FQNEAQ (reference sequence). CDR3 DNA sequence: TGTGCCAGCCAACAGAACTTTGCTGAAGCTTTCTTT. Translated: CASQQNFAEAFF.

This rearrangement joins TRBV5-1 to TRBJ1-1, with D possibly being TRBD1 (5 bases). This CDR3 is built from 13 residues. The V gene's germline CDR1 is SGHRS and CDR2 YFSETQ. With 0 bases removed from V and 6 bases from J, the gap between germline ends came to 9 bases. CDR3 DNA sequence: TGCGCCAGCAGCTTGGTGACAGACTCTGAAGCTTTCTTT. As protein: CASSLVTDSEAFF.

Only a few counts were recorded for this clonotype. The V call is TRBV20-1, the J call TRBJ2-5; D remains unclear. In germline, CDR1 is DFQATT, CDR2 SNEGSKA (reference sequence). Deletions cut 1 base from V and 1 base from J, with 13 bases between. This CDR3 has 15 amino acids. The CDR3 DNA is TGCAGTGCTAGAGGTGACACTGGCCTCCAAGAGACCCAGTACTTC. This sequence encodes CSARGDTGLQETQYF.

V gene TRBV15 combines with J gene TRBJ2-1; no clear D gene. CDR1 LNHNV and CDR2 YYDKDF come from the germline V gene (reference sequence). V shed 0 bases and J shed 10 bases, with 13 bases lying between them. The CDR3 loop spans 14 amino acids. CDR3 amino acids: CATSRDQANVEQFF. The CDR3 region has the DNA TGTGCCACCAGCAGAGATCAGGCAAACGTAGAGCAGTTCTTC. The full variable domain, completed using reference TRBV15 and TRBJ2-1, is DAMVIQNPRYQVTQFGKPVTLSCSQTLNHNVMYWYQQKSSQAPKLLFHYYDKDFNNEADTPDNFQSRRPNTSFCFLDIRSPGLGDTAMYLCATSRDQANVEQFFGPGTRLTVL.

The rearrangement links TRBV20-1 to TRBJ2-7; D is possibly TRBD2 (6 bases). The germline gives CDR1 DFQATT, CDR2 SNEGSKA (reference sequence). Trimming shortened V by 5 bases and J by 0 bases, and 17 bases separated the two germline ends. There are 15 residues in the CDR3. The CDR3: CSAGPGRGNSYEQYF. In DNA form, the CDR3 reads TGCAGTGCTGGCCCGGGGCGGGGAAACTCCTACGAGCAGTACTTC.

As DNA, the CDR3 is TGTGCCAGCAGTTACTCGTTCGACGGGTACAATGAGCAGTTCTTC. Protein sequence: CASSYSFDGYNEQFF. The chain carries TRBV6-5 and TRBJ2-1; D is undetermined. The germline gives CDR1 MNHEY, CDR2 SVGAGI. Trimming took off 0 bases at V and 4 bases at J, with 10 bases between the two ends. This CDR3 is 15 amino acids long.

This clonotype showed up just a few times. The CDR3 reads CASSQAILNTEAFF. In DNA form, the CDR3 reads TGCGCCAGCAGCCAGGCAATACTGAACACTGAAGCTTTCTTT. The chain joins TRBV4-1 to TRBJ1-1, with D unclear. Germline V gene lookup returns CDR1 MGHRA and CDR2 YSYEKL. Trimming cost V 3 bases and J 0 bases, with 8 bases left between them. The CDR3 consists of 14 residues.

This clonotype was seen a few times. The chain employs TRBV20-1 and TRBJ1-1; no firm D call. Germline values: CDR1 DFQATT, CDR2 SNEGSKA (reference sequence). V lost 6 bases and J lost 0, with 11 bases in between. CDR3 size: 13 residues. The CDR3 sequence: CSATRQVNTEAFF. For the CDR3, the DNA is TGCAGTGCCACCCGTCAGGTGAACACTGAAGCTTTCTTT.

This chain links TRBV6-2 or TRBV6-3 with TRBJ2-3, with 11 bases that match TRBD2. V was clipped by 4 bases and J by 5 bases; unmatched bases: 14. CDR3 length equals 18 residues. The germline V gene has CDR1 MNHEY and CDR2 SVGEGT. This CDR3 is CASSWTGLAGRQGDTQYF. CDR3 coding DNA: TGTGCCAGCAGTTGGACAGGACTAGCGGGCCGGCAGGGAGATACGCAGTATTTT.